Sequencing of this TCR beta chain was carried out in a study of Graves' ophthalmopathy and Graves' hyperthyroidism. The study's findings and limits: Between ophthalmopathy and stable hyperthyroidism, a 13-signature model drew a separation with about 85% sensitivity and 81.08% specificity.

Amplification of the TCR beta CDR3 regions used RNA transcripts (as template). HTBI primers served in a first-round RT-PCR, which a second-round multiplex PCR followed. From the multiplex PCR reads, TCRdb called clonotypes with MiXCR, one entry per CDR3 protein. Counted here are roughly 410,000 distinct CDR3 sequences, roughly 14% occurring once; the ten biggest clones make up about 7%. This clonotype was seen repeatedly, ten times or more. Its antigen remains unidentified. Sequenced sample: peripheral blood. This sequence originates from a woman aged 18 to 35 with stable Graves' hyperthyroidism.

The CDR3 here is CATSRDQGAGEQYF. The CDR3 DNA reads as TGTGCCACCAGCAGAGACCAGGGGGCGGGAGAGCAGTACTTC. The chain is built from TRBV15 and TRBJ2-7; 8 positions match TRBD1. This CDR3 comprises 14 residues. The V gene's germline CDR1 is LNHNV and CDR2 YYDKDF (reference sequence). J gave up 7 bases and V 0 bases, and 5 bases lay outside the gene matches.